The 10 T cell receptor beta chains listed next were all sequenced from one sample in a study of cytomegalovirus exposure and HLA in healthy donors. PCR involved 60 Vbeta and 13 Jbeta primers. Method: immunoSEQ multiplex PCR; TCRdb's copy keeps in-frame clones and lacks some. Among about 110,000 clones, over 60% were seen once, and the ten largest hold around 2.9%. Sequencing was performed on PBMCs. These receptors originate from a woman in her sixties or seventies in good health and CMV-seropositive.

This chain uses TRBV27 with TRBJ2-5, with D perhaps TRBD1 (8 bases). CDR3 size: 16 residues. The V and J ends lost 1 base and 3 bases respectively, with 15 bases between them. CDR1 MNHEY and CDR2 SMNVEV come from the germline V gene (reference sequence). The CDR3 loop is CASSLFRQGREETQYF. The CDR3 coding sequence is TGTGCCAGCAGTTTATTTAGACAGGGGAGGGAAGAGACCCAGTACTTC.

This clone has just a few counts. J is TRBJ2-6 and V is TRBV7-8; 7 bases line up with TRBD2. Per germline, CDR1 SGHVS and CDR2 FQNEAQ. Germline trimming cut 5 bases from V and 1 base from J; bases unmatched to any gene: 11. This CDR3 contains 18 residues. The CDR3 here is CASSQRGLDFSGANVLTF. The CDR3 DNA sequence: TGTGCCAGCAGCCAGCGCGGACTAGACTTTTCTGGGGCCAACGTCCTGACTTTC.

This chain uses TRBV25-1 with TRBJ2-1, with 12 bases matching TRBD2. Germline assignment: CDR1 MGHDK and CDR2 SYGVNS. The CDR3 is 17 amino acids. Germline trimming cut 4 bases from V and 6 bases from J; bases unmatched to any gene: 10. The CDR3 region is CASSALLTSGRLNEQFF. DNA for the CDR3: TGTGCCAGCAGTGCCCTCCTGACTAGCGGGAGACTCAATGAGCAGTTCTTC.

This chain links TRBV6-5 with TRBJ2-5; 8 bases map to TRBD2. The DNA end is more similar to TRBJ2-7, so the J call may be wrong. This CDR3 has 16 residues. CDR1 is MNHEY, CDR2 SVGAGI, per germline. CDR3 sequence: CASSYSRTSGTYEQYF. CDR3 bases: TGTGCCAGCAGTTACTCGAGAACTAGCGGAACCTACGAGCAGTACTTC.

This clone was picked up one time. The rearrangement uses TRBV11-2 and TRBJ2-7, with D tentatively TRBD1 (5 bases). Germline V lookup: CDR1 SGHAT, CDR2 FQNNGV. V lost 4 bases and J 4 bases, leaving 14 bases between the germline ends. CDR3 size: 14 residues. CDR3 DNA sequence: TGTGCCAGCAGCTCCAACAAGCGACAGTACGAGCAGTACTTC. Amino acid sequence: CASSSNKRQYEQYF.

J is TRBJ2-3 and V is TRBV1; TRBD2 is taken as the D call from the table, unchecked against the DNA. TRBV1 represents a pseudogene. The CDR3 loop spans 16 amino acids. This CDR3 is CTSSQDQGTKTDTQYF. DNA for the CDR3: TGCACCAGCAGCCAAGATCAGGGGACTAAAACAGATACGCAGTATTTT.

Here the CDR3 DNA reads TGTGCCAGCAGTTCGACCGGGGGATTAGAGGAAAAACTGTTTTTT. Residues: CASSSTGGLEEKLFF. This chain joins TRBV28 and TRBJ1-4; D is possibly TRBD1 (5 bases). V was cut by 4 bases and J by 8 bases, with 17 bases left in between. CDR1 and CDR2 (germline): MDHEN, SYDVKM. This CDR3 is built from 15 residues.

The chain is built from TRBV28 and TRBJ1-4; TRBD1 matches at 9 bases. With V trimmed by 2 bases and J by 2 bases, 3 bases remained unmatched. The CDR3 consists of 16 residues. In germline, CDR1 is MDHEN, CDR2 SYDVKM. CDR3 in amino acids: CASSLTGGATNEKLFF. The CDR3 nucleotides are TGTGCCAGCAGTTTAACAGGGGGCGCGACTAATGAAAAACTGTTTTTT.

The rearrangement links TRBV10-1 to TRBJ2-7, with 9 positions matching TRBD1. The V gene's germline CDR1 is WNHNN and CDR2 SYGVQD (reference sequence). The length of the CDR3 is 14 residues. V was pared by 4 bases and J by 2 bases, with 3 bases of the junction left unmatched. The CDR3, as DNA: TGCGCCAGCAGTGGGGGGACAGGGACCTACGAGCAGTACTTC. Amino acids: CASSGGTGTYEQYF.

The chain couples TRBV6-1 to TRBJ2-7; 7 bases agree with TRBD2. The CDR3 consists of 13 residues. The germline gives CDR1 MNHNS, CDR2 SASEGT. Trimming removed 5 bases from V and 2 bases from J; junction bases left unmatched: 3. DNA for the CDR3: TGTGCCAGCAGTTCCGGGACTACCTACGAGCAGTACTTC. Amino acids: CASSSGTTYEQYF.